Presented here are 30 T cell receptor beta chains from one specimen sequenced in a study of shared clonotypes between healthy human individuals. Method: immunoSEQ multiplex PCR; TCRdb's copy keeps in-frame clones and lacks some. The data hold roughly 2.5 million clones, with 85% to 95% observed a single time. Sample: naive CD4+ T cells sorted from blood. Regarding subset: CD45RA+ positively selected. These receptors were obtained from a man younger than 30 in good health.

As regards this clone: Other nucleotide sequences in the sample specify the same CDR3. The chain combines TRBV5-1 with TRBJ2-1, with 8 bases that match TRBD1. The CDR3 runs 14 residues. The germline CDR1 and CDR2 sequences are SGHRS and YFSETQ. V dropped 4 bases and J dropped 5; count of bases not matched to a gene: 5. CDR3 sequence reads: CASSPGTGNNEQFF. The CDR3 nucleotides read TGCGCCAGCAGCCCCGGGACAGGAAACAATGAGCAGTTCTTC.

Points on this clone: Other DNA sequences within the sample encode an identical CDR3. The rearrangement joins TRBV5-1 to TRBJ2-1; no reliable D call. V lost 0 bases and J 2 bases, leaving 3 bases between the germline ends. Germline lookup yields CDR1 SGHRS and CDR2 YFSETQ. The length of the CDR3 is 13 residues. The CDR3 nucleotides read TGCGCCAGCAGCTTGGACCCCTACAATGAGCAGTTCTTC. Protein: CASSLDPYNEQFF.

The CDR3 DNA is TGCGCCAGCAGTCGGACAGCGGTAAACACCGGGGAGCTGTTTTTT. It specifies CASSRTAVNTGELFF. The chain employs TRBV5-1 and TRBJ2-2; a possible D gene is TRBD1 (6 bases). Between the trimmed V and J ends, which lost 5 bases and 2 bases, there was a span of 13 bases. CDR1 SGHRS and CDR2 YFSETQ come from the germline V gene. This CDR3 has 15 amino acids.

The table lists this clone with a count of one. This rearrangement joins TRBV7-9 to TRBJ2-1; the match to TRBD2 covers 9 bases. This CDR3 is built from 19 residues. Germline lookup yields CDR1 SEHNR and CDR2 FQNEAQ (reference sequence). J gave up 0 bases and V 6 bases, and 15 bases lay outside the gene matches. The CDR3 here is CASSLIAGVWKGSYNEQFF. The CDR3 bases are TGTGCCAGCAGTCTCATAGCGGGAGTGTGGAAAGGCTCCTACAATGAGCAGTTCTTC.

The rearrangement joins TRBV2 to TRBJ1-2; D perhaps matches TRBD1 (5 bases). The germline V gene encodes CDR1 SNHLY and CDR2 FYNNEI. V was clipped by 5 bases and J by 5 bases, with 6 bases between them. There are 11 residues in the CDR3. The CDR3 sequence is CASSSGYGYTF. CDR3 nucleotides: TGTGCCAGCAGTTCAGGGTATGGCTACACCTTC. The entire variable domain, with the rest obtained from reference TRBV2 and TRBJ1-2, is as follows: EPEVTQTPSHQVTQMGQEVILRCVPISNHLYFYWYRQILGQKVEFLVSFYNNEISEKSEIFDDQFSVERPDGSNFTLKIRSTKLEDSAMYFCASSSGYGYTFGSGTRLTVV.

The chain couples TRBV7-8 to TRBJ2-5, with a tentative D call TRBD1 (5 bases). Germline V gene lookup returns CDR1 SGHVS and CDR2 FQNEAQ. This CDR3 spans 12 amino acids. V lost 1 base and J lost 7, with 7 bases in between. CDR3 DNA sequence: TGTGCCAGCAGCTTAGGCCAGGGGACCCAGTACTTC. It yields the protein CASSLGQGTQYF.

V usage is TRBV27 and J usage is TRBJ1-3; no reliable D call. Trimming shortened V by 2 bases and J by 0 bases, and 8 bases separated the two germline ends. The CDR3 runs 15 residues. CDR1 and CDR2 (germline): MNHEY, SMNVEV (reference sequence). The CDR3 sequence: CASSLTPNSGNTIYF. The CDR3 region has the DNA TGTGCCAGCAGTTTAACCCCGAACTCTGGAAACACCATATATTTT.

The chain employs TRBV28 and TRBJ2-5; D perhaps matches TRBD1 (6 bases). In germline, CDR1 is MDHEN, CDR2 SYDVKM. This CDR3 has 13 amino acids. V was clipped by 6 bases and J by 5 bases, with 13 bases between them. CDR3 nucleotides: TGTGCCAGCAGCCAGGGACAATCGGAGACCCAGTACTTC. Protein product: CASSQGQSETQYF. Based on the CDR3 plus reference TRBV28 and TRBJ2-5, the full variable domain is DVKVTQSSRYLVKRTGEKVFLECVQDMDHENMFWYRQDPGLGLRLIYFSYDVKMKEKGDIPEGYSVSREKKERFSLILESASTNQTSMYLCASSQGQSETQYFGPGTRLLVL.

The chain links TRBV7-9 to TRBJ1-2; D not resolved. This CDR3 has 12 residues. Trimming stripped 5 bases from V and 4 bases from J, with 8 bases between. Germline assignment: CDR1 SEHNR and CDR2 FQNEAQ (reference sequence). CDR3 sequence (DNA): TGTGCCAGCAGCGATTCGGGCTATGGCTACACCTTC. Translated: CASSDSGYGYTF.

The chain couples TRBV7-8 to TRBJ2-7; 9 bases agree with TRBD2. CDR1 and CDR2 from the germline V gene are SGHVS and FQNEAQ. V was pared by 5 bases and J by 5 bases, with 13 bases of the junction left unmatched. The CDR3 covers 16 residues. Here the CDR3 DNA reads TGTGCCAGCAGCCCGGGATTTATAGCGGGAGATAACGAGCAGTACTTC. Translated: CASSPGFIAGDNEQYF.

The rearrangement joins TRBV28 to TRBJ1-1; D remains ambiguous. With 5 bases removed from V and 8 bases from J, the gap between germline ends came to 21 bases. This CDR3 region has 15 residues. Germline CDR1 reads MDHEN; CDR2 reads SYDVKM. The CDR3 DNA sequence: TGTGCCAGCAGTCCCCGGCAGGAGTATTTCACGGAAGCTTTCTTT. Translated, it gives CASSPRQEYFTEAFF.

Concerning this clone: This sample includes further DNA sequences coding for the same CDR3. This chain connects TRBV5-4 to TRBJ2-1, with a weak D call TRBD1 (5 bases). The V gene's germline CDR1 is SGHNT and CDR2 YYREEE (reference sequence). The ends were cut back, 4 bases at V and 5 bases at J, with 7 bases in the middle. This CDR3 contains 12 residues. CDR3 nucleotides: TGTGCCAGCAGCCTGGACAACAATGAGCAGTTCTTC. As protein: CASSLDNNEQFF.

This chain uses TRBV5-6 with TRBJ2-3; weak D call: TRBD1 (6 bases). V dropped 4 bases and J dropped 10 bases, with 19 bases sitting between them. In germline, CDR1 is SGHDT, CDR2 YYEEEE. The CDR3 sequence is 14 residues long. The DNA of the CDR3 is TGTGCCAGCAGCGCCACAGGGCTGGGGTATCCGCAGTATTTT. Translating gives CASSATGLGYPQYF.

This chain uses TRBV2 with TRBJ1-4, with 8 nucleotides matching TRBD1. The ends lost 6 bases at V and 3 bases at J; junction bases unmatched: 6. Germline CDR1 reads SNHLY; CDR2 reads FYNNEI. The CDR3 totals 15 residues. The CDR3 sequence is CASRATGAANEKLFF. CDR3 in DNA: TGTGCCAGCAGGGCGACAGGGGCAGCTAATGAAAAACTGTTTTTT.

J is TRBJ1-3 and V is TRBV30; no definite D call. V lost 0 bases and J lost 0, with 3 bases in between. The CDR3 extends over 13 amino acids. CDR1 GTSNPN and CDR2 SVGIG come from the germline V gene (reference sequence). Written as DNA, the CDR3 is TGTGCCTGGAGTGTTCACTCTGGAAACACCATATATTTT. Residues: CAWSVHSGNTIYF.

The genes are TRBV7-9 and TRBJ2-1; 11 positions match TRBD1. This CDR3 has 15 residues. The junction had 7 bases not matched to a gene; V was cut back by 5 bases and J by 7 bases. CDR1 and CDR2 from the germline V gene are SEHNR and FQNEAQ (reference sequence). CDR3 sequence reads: CASSRRGQGANEQFF. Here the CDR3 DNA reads TGTGCCAGCAGCCGAAGAGGACAGGGGGCTAATGAGCAGTTCTTC.

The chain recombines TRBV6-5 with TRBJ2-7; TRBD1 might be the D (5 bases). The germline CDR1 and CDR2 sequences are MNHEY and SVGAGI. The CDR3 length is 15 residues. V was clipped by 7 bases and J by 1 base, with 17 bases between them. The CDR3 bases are TGTGCCAGCATCTCCCTTCGAACAGGTTCCTACGAGCAGTACTTC. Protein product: CASISLRTGSYEQYF.

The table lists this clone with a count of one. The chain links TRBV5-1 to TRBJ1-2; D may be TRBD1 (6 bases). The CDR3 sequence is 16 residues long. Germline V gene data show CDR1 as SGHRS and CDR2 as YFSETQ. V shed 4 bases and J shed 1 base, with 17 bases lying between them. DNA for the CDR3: TGCGCCAGCAGCCCCACCGGTGGGGGCCTTAACTATGGCTACACCTTC. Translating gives CASSPTGGGLNYGYTF. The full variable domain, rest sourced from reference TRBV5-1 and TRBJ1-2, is KAGVTQTPRYLIKTRGQQVTLSCSPISGHRSVSWYQQTPGQGLQFLFEYFSETQRNKGNFPGRFSGRQFSNSRSEMNVSTLELGDSALYLCASSPTGGGLNYGYTFGSGTRLTVV.

CDR3 DNA sequence: TGTGCCAGCTCACCCCTTTTCCAAACCTACAATGAGCAGTTCTTC. Its translation: CASSPLFQTYNEQFF. The chain links TRBV18 to TRBJ2-1; D is ambiguous. Germline-derived CDR1 and CDR2 are KGHSH and LQKENI. With 3 bases removed from V and 2 bases from J, the gap between germline ends came to 11 bases. The CDR3 has 15 amino acids.

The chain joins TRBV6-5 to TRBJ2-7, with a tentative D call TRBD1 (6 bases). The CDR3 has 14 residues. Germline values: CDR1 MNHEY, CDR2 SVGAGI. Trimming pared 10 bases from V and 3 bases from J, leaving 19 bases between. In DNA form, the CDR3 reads TGTGCCACCAAACCCCGACAGGATGTCTACGAGCAGTACTTC. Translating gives CATKPRQDVYEQYF.

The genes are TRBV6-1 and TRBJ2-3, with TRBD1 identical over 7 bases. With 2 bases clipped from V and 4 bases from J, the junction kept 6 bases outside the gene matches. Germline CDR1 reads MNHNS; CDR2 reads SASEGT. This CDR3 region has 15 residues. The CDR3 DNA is TGTGCCAGCAGTGAATGGGGAACAGGGGCAGATACGCAGTATTTT. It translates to CASSEWGTGADTQYF.

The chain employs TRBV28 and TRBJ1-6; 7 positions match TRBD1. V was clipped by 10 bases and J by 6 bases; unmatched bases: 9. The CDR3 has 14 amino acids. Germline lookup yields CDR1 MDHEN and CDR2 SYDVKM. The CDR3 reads CAIHRGAVNSPLHF. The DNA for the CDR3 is TGTGCCATACACAGGGGCGCGGTTAATTCACCCCTCCACTTT.

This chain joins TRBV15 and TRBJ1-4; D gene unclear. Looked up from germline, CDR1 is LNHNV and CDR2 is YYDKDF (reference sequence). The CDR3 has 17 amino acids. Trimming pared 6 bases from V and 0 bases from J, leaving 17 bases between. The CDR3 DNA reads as TGTGCCACCAGAAAGGTGCCAGCCCTCGCAACTAATGAAAAACTGTTTTTT. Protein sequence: CATRKVPALATNEKLFF.

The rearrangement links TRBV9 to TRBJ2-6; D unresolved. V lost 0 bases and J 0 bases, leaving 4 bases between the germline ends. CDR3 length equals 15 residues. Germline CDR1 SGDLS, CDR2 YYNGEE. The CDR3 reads CASSVVASGANVLTF. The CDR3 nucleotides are TGTGCCAGCAGCGTAGTGGCCTCTGGGGCCAACGTCCTGACTTTC.

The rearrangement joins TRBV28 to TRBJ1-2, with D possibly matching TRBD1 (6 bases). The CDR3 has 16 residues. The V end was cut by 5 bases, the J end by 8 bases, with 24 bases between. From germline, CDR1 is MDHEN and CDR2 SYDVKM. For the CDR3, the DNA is TGTGCCAGCAGTCCCCCCCCCGGGGGCCTAGCCGGGGGCTACACCTTC. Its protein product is CASSPPPGGLAGGYTF.

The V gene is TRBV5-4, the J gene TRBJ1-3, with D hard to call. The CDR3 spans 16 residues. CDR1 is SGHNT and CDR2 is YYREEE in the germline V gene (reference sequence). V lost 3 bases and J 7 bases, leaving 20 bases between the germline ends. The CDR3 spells CASSSPSSGSANTIYF. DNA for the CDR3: TGTGCCAGCAGCTCGCCCAGCTCGGGATCTGCGAACACCATATATTTT.

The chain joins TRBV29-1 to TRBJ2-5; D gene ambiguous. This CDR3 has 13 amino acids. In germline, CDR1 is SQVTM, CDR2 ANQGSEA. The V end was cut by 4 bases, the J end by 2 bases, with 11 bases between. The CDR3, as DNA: TGCAGCGTTGGACGAGTACTACAAGAGACCCAGTACTTC. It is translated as CSVGRVLQETQYF.

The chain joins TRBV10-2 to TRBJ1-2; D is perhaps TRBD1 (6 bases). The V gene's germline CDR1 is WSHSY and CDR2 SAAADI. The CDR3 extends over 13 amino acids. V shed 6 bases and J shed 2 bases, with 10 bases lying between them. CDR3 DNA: TGCGCCAGCAGCGAACAGGGCAACTATGGCTACACCTTC. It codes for CASSEQGNYGYTF.

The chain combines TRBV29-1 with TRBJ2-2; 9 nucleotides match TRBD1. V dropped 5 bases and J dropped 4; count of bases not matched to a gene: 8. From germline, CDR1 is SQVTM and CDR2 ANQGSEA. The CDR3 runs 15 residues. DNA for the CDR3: TGCAGCGTTACGCTAGGACAGGGGATCACCGGGGAGCTGTTTTTT. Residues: CSVTLGQGITGELFF.

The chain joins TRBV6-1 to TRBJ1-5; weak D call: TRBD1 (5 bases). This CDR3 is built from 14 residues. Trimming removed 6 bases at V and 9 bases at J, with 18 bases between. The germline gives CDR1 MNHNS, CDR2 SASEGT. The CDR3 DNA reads TGTGCCAGCAGAGATCTCAGGGCCTTGGGGCCCCAGCATTTT. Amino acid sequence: CASRDLRALGPQHF.